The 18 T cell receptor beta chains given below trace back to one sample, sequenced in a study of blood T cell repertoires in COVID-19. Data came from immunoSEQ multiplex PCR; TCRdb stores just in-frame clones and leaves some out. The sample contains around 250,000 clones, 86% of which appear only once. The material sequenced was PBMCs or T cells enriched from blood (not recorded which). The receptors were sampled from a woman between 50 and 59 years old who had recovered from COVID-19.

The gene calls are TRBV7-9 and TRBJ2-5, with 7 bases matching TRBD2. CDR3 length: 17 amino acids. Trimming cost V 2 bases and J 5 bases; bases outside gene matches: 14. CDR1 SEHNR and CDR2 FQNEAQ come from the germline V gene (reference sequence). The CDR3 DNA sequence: TGTGCCAGCAGCTTACCGCCCCTGGCGGGGGATTGGGAGACCCAGTACTTC. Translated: CASSLPPLAGDWETQYF.

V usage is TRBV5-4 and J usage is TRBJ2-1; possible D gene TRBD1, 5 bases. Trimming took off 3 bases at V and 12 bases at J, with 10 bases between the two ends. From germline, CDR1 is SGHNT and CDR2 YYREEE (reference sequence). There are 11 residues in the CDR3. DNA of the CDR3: TGTGCCAGCAGCTGGCAGGGTGGGCAGTTCTTC. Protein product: CASSWQGGQFF.

CDR3 nucleotide sequence: TGTGCCAGCAGCCGGGGGGCCCTCTATGGCTACACCTTC. This encodes CASSRGALYGYTF. The chain links TRBV12-3 or TRBV12-4 to TRBJ1-2, with a possible D match to TRBD1 (6 bases). The V end lost 6 bases, the J end lost 4 bases, and 12 bases lay between the germline ends. The CDR3 loop spans 13 amino acids.

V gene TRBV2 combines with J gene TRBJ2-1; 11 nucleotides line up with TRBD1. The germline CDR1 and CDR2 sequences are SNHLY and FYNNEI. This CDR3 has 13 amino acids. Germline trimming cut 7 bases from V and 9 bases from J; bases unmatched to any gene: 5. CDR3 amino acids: CASTRTGGGEQFF. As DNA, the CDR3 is TGTGCCAGCACTAGGACAGGGGGCGGTGAGCAGTTCTTC.

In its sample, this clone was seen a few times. CDR3: CASSPDRLDNGYTF. Written as DNA, the CDR3 is TGTGCCAGCAGCCCGGACAGGCTAGATAATGGCTACACCTTC. V is TRBV5-6 and J is TRBJ1-2, with TRBD1 matching over 7 bases. The V gene end was trimmed by 4 bases and the J gene end by 6 bases; junction bases not matched to a gene: 9. There are 14 residues in the CDR3. The germline V gene encodes CDR1 SGHDT and CDR2 YYEEEE.

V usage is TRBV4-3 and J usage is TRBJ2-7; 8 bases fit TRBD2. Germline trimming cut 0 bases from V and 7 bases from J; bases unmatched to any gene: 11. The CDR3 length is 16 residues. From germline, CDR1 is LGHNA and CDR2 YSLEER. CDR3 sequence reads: CASSQDWSSGGEEQYF. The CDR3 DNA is TGCGCCAGCAGCCAAGATTGGAGTTCCGGGGGGGAGGAGCAGTACTTC.

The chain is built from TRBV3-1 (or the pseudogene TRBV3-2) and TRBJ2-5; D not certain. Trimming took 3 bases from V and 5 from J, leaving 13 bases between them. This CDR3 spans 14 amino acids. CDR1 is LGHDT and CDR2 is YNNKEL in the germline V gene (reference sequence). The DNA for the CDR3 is TGTGCCAGCAGCCAGAGCCCCGGTGGTGAGACCCAGTACTTC. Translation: CASSQSPGGETQYF.

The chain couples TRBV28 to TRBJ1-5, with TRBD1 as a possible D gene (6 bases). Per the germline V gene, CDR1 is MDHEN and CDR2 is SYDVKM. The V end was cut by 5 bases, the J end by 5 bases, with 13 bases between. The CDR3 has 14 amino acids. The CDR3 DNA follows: TGTGCCAGCAGTCTGAGACAGGCCGATCAGCCCCAGCATTTT. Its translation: CASSLRQADQPQHF.

The CDR3 sequence: CASNQQGYEQYF. The CDR3, as DNA: TGTGCCAGCAACCAACAGGGGTACGAGCAGTACTTC. The V call is TRBV6-6, the J call TRBJ2-7; 7 bases align to TRBD1. Trimming removed 7 bases from V and 4 bases from J; junction bases left unmatched: 4. Germline CDR1 is MNHNY and CDR2 is SVGAGI (reference sequence). The CDR3 contains 12 residues.

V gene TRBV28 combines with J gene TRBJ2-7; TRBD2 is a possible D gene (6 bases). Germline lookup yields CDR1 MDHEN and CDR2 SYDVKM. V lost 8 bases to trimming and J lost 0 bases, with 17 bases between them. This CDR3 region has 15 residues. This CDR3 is CASCGTQGFSYEQYF. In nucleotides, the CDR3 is TGTGCCAGCTGCGGGACCCAGGGTTTCTCCTACGAGCAGTACTTC.

The CDR3, as DNA: TGTGCCAGCAGCCAAGACAGGGGTTCTTACAATGAGCAGTTCTTC. This encodes CASSQDRGSYNEQFF. The chain recombines TRBV3-1 (or the pseudogene TRBV3-2) with TRBJ2-1; possible D gene TRBD1, 6 bases. The V gene's germline CDR1 is LGHDT and CDR2 YNNKEL (reference sequence). CDR3 length: 15 residues. V lost 0 bases and J 4 bases, leaving 10 bases between the germline ends.

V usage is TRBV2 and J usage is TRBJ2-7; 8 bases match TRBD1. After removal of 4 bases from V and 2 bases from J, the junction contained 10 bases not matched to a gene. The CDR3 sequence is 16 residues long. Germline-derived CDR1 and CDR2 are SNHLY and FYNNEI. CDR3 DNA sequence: TGTGCCAGCAGTGTCGACACAGGGGGTGCAACCTACGAGCAGTACTTC. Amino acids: CASSVDTGGATYEQYF.

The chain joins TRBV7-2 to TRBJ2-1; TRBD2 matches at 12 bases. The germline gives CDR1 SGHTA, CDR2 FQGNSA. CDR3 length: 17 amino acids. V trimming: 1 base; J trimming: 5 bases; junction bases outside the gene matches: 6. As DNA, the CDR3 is TGTGCCAGCAGCTTAGGGCCGGGACTAGCGGGCAACAATGAGCAGTTCTTC. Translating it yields CASSLGPGLAGNNEQFF.

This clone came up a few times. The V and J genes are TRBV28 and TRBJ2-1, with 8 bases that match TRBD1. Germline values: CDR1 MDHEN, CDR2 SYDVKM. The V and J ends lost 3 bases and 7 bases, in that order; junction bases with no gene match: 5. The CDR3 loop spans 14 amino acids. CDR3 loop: CASSLTGAGNEQFF. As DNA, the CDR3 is TGTGCCAGCAGTTTGACAGGGGCGGGGAATGAGCAGTTCTTC.

In DNA form, the CDR3 reads TGTGCCAGCAGCCCCCCAGGGGGCGCTTACAATGAGCAGTTCTTC. Amino acids: CASSPPGGAYNEQFF. The chain couples TRBV6-2 or TRBV6-3 to TRBJ2-1; 8 bases agree with TRBD1. V lost 6 bases and J lost 4; bases outside the gene matches: 8. CDR3 size: 15 residues. CDR1 MNHEY and CDR2 SVGEGT come from the germline V gene.

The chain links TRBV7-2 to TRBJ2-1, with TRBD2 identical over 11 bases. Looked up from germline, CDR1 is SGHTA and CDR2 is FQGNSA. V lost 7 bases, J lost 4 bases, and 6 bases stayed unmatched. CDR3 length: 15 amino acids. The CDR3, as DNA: TGTGCCAGCAACGGCCGGACTAGCGGGTACAATGAGCAGTTCTTC. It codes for CASNGRTSGYNEQFF.

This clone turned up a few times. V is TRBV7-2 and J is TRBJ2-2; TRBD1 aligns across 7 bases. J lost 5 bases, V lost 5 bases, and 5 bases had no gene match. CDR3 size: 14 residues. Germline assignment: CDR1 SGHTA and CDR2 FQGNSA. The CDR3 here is CASSLDRATGELFF. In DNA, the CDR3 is TGTGCCAGCAGCCTAGACAGGGCTACCGGGGAGCTGTTTTTT.

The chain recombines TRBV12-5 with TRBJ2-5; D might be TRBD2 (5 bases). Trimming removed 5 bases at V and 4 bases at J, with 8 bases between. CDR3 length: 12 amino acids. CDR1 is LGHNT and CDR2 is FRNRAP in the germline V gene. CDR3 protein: CASGPSRETQYF. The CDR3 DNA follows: TGTGCTAGTGGTCCTAGCCGAGAGACCCAGTACTTC.